This TCR beta chain was identified during a study of CXCR3-negative and CXCR3-positive naive CD8 T cells. Study outcomes and limitations: Greater hydrophobicity was found in TRB CDR3s of CXCR3-positive naive cells than of CXCR3-negative naive cells. Comparably high diversity marked both naive subsets, whereas memory CD8+ cells had much lower diversity.

The germline gives CDR1 MGHRA, CDR2 YSYEKL. CDR3 length: 13 residues. For this clonotype: Its cognate antigen is unknown.

The libraries of TRB cDNA were prepared using 5' RACE with UMI labels. TCRdb reworked the 5' RACE reads into one entry per CDR3 protein, no DNA. The sample has 150,000 to 170,000 distinct CDR3 sequences. This receptor was taken from a human donor in good health. Some clones in this sample may be carry-over from other donors' samples. The sequencing input was naive CXCR3+ CD8+ T cells from blood. The subset is: CD45RO-CCR7+CD27+CD95- naive CD8+ T cells expressing CXCR3 (TNR3+). J is TRBJ2-2 and V is TRBV4-1. The CDR3 loop is CASSQLRNGELFF.